The 28 T cell receptor beta chains reported below all come from one sample, sequenced in a study of B cell selection in AIRE deficiency. Produced via immunoSEQ multiplex PCR; TCRdb's table is partial and in-frame only. Of 13,000 to 15,000 clones in the sample, more than 85% were seen once. Sorted regulatory T cells were CD4-positive, CD25-high and CD127-low or negative. Source material: Tregs sorted from PBMCs. The origin of the receptors is a human donor with AIRE deficiency.

This clone was observed once. The gene calls are TRBV5-1 and TRBJ2-1, with 10 bases lining up with TRBD2. The V and J ends lost 6 bases and 4 bases, in that order; junction bases with no gene match: 7. Per germline, CDR1 SGHRS and CDR2 YFSETQ. The CDR3 consists of 15 residues. DNA of the CDR3: TGCGCCAGCACATTAGCGGGAGGCTCATACAATGAGCAGTTCTTC. This gives the protein CASTLAGGSYNEQFF.

This chain joins TRBV28 and TRBJ1-6, with D uncertain. The ends were cut back, 8 bases at V and 6 bases at J, with 17 bases in the middle. The CDR3 contains 15 residues. The germline V gene has CDR1 MDHEN and CDR2 SYDVKM. The CDR3 is CASGSGNLPNSPLHF. In nucleotides, the CDR3 is TGTGCCAGCGGTTCCGGGAACCTTCCTAATTCACCCCTCCACTTT.

The chain combines TRBV5-1 with TRBJ1-5; D is ambiguous. This CDR3 is 13 amino acids long. The germline V and J ends were trimmed by 1 base and 0 bases, with 2 bases remaining between them. Germline V CDR1 and CDR2: SGHRS, YFSETQ. CDR3 loop: CASSLNSNQPQHF. CDR3 coding DNA: TGCGCCAGCAGCTTGAATAGCAATCAGCCCCAGCATTTT.

V gene TRBV25-1 combines with J gene TRBJ1-2; the D gene is possibly TRBD1 (6 bases). Trimming removed 8 bases at V and 4 bases at J, with 17 bases between. This CDR3 is built from 14 residues. In germline, CDR1 is MGHDK, CDR2 SYGVNS. CDR3 sequence reads: CASVGQSLSYGYTF. The CDR3 region has the DNA TGTGCCAGCGTCGGACAGTCCCTGAGCTATGGCTACACCTTC.

This chain joins TRBV11-3 and TRBJ2-3; D unresolved. CDR3 size: 11 residues. V was pared by 5 bases and J by 4 bases, with 4 bases between. Germline V lookup: CDR1 SGHNT, CDR2 YENEEA. CDR3 sequence (DNA): TGTGCCAGCAGCGCGTCAGATACGCAGTATTTT. Protein product: CASSASDTQYF.

CDR3 coding DNA: TGTGCCAGCAGCTTGGTTCGGGGGGCTGAAGCTTTCTTT. As protein: CASSLVRGAEAFF. The J gene is TRBJ1-1, the V gene TRBV5-4, with D possibly TRBD1 on 5 matching bases. Germline loops: CDR1 SGHNT, CDR2 YYREEE (reference sequence). The length of the CDR3 is 13 residues. With 0 bases removed from V and 6 bases from J, the gap between germline ends came to 9 bases. The full variable domain, with the rest looked up from reference TRBV5-4 and TRBJ1-1, is ETGVTQSPTHLIKTRGQQVTLRCSSQSGHNTVSWYQQALGQGPQFIFQYYREEENGRGNFPPRFSGLQFPNYSSELNVNALELDDSALYLCASSLVRGAEAFFGQGTRLTVV.

This clone showed up just once. The chain has TRBV28 and TRBJ1-3, with D possibly being TRBD1 (6 bases). The CDR3 length is 16 residues. Germline CDR1 MDHEN, CDR2 SYDVKM. V was pared by 8 bases and J by 0 bases, with 17 bases between. CDR3 sequence reads: CASVKDSPFSGNTIYF. The CDR3 DNA sequence: TGTGCCAGCGTCAAGGACAGCCCATTCTCTGGAAACACCATATATTTT.

The chain has TRBV7-3 and TRBJ2-1, with 8 bases that match TRBD2. The V and J ends lost 6 bases and 7 bases, in that order; junction bases with no gene match: 11. The CDR3 is 15 amino acids. Germline CDR1 is SGHTA and CDR2 is FQGTGA. DNA for the CDR3: TGTGCCAGCAGTTTTAGAGCGGGAGAGGGAAATGAGCAGTTCTTC. Its protein is CASSFRAGEGNEQFF.

The J gene is TRBJ1-2, the V gene TRBV28; 9 nucleotides line up with TRBD1. The germline gives CDR1 MDHEN, CDR2 SYDVKM. This CDR3 region has 16 residues. The V and J ends lost 5 bases and 2 bases, in that order; junction bases with no gene match: 9. CDR3 DNA sequence: TGTGCCAGCAGTCCGCCCTACAGGGGGCGCAACTATGGCTACACCTTC. Its protein product is CASSPPYRGRNYGYTF.

This clone was seen once. The gene calls are TRBV6-6 and TRBJ1-6; no definite D call. The CDR3 loop spans 14 amino acids. CDR1 is MNHNY and CDR2 is SVGAGI in the germline V gene (reference sequence). Trimming cost V 2 bases and J 7 bases, with 9 bases left between them. Here the CDR3 reads CASSYHGRNSPLHF. As DNA, the CDR3 is TGTGCCAGCAGTTACCATGGACGGAATTCACCCCTCCACTTT.

This sequence joins TRBV4-1 and TRBJ2-7, with TRBD1 identical over 8 bases. J gave up 7 bases and V 4 bases, and 12 bases lay outside the gene matches. The CDR3 spans 15 residues. Germline V gives CDR1 MGHRA, CDR2 YSYEKL. In DNA form, the CDR3 reads TGCGCCAGCAGCCGCTTTGACAGGGGAGTTATGGAGCAGTACTTC. It codes for CASSRFDRGVMEQYF.

This sequence joins TRBV6-5 and TRBJ1-2; possible D gene TRBD1, 5 bases. The germline CDR1 and CDR2 sequences are MNHEY and SVGAGI. Trimming pared 10 bases from V and 7 bases from J, leaving 16 bases between. The CDR3 is made up of 12 amino acids. For the CDR3, the DNA is TGTGCCACCCAAGGAGGGGCGGGTGGCTACACCTTC. This sequence encodes CATQGGAGGYTF.

The CDR3 loop is CASSSQNRARSSQPQHF. The CDR3 DNA reads as TGTGCCAGCAGTTCACAAAACAGGGCCCGATCGAGTCAGCCCCAGCATTTT. The V gene is TRBV28, the J gene TRBJ1-5, with D tentatively TRBD1 (6 bases). Germline lookup yields CDR1 MDHEN and CDR2 SYDVKM. The CDR3 runs to 17 residues. V lost 4 bases and J lost 6, with 22 bases in between.

In DNA form, the CDR3 reads TGTGCCAGCAGTTACTCGACAGGGTACACTGAAGCTTTCTTT. Its translation is CASSYSTGYTEAFF. The chain is built from TRBV6-5 and TRBJ1-1; 7 bases are shared with TRBD1. Unmatched junction bases numbered 1, after V lost 0 bases and J lost 3 bases. Germline V gene lookup returns CDR1 MNHEY and CDR2 SVGAGI. The CDR3 extends over 14 amino acids.

This clone was seen a handful of times. V is TRBV5-1 and J is TRBJ2-2; 7 nucleotides match TRBD2. Germline loops: CDR1 SGHRS, CDR2 YFSETQ. With 1 base clipped from V and 7 bases from J, the junction kept 4 bases outside the gene matches. The CDR3 is made up of 14 amino acids. CDR3 amino acids: CASSLRLADGELFF. In DNA, the CDR3 is TGCGCCAGCAGCTTGAGACTAGCTGACGGGGAGCTGTTTTTT.

J is TRBJ1-2 and V is TRBV28, with 7 bases aligning to TRBD1. V dropped 6 bases and J dropped 3; count of bases not matched to a gene: 7. This CDR3 is 14 amino acids long. Germline V gene data show CDR1 as MDHEN and CDR2 as SYDVKM. CDR3 sequence reads: CASRIGGPDYGYTF. The CDR3 DNA follows: TGTGCCAGCAGGATAGGGGGCCCGGACTATGGCTACACCTTC.

This chain joins TRBV30 and TRBJ2-1; D possibly corresponds to TRBD2 (6 bases). The V end was cut by 1 base, the J end by 0 bases, with 16 bases between. Germline V CDR1 and CDR2: GTSNPN, SVGIG (reference sequence). The CDR3 covers 17 residues. The CDR3 loop is CAWSAPMGGSSYNEQFF. The CDR3 region has the DNA TGTGCCTGGAGTGCCCCAATGGGAGGAAGCTCCTACAATGAGCAGTTCTTC.

The rearrangement links TRBV12-5 to TRBJ2-7, with 12 bases lining up with TRBD1. This CDR3 is built from 17 residues. CDR1 and CDR2 (germline): LGHNT, FRNRAP. V was pared by 9 bases and J by 0 bases, with 12 bases of the junction left unmatched. CDR3 in amino acids: CASPGQGAAGGSYEQYF. The CDR3 DNA reads as TGTGCTAGCCCGGGACAGGGGGCCGCGGGAGGCTCCTACGAGCAGTACTTC. Full variable domain (remainder filled in from reference TRBV12-5 and TRBJ2-7): DARVTQTPRHKVTEMGQEVTMRCQPILGHNTVFWYRQTMMQGLELLAYFRNRAPLDDSGMPKDRFSAEMPDATLATLKIQPSEPRDSAVYFCASPGQGAAGGSYEQYFGPGTRLTVT.

The chain combines TRBV16 with TRBJ1-5; D perhaps matches TRBD1 (5 bases). The V and J ends lost 2 bases and 1 base respectively, with 12 bases between them. CDR1 KGHSY and CDR2 FQNENV come from the germline V gene. The CDR3 is made up of 16 amino acids. CDR3 sequence reads: CASSQNIGASNQPQHF. CDR3 bases: TGTGCCAGCAGCCAAAATATAGGGGCAAGCAATCAGCCCCAGCATTTT.

The genes are TRBV7-8 and TRBJ2-3, with 8 bases lining up with TRBD2. The CDR3 extends over 12 amino acids. V lost 2 bases, J lost 8 bases, and 0 bases stayed unmatched. Germline V lookup: CDR1 SGHVS, CDR2 FQNEAQ. Here the CDR3 DNA reads TGTGCCAGCAGCTTACGGGGGGGTACGCAGTATTTT. This sequence encodes CASSLRGGTQYF. The full variable domain, in which reference TRBV7-8 and TRBJ2-3 provide the parts outside the CDR3, is GAGVSQSPRYKVAKRGQDVALRCDPISGHVSLFWYQQALGQGPEFLTYFQNEAQLDKSGLPSDRFFAERPEGSVSTLKIQRTQQEDSAVYLCASSLRGGTQYFGPGTRLTVL.

The rearrangement joins TRBV5-4 to TRBJ2-3, with a possible D match to TRBD1 (5 bases). The CDR3 covers 16 residues. Germline CDR1 SGHNT, CDR2 YYREEE (reference sequence). The ends were cut back, 5 bases at V and 1 base at J, with 17 bases in the middle. CDR3 nucleotide sequence: TGTGCCAGCAGATTAGGGGCCCGCACGGGCACAGATACGCAGTATTTT. Its protein product is CASRLGARTGTDTQYF. The full variable domain, rest sourced from reference TRBV5-4 and TRBJ2-3, is ETGVTQSPTHLIKTRGQQVTLRCSSQSGHNTVSWYQQALGQGPQFIFQYYREEENGRGNFPPRFSGLQFPNYSSELNVNALELDDSALYLCASRLGARTGTDTQYFGPGTRLTVL.

The rearrangement links TRBV19 to TRBJ2-7; 9 nucleotides agree with TRBD2. The CDR3 totals 14 residues. Germline CDR1 reads LNHDA; CDR2 reads SQIVND (reference sequence). V dropped 5 bases and J dropped 2; count of bases not matched to a gene: 4. CDR3 in DNA: TGTGCCAGTAGTTTAAGCGGGGGGACCTACGAGCAGTACTTC. The encoded protein is CASSLSGGTYEQYF.

This sequence joins TRBV6-5 and TRBJ2-5, with TRBD1 identical over 7 bases. Looked up from germline, CDR1 is MNHEY and CDR2 is SVGAGI. J gave up 5 bases and V 11 bases, and 5 bases lay outside the gene matches. The CDR3 runs to 11 residues. The CDR3 DNA reads as TGTGCCGGAATGACAGGGGAGACCCAGTACTTC. Protein sequence: CAGMTGETQYF.

This chain uses TRBV7-3 with TRBJ1-3, with D possibly TRBD1 on 5 matching bases. The germline V and J ends were trimmed by 2 bases and 0 bases, with 5 bases remaining between them. There are 14 residues in the CDR3. The V gene's germline CDR1 is SGHTA and CDR2 FQGTGA. The CDR3 nucleotides are TGTGCCAGCAGCTTAGGGGGCTCTGGAAACACCATATATTTT. This sequence encodes CASSLGGSGNTIYF. Together with reference TRBV7-3 and TRBJ1-3, the CDR3 gives the full variable domain: GAGVSQTPSNKVTEKGKYVELRCDPISGHTALYWYRQSLGQGPEFLIYFQGTGAADDSGLPNDRFFAVRPEGSVSTLKIQRTERGDSAVYLCASSLGGSGNTIYFGEGSWLTVV.

The chain links TRBV7-9 to TRBJ2-3; TRBD2 is a possible D gene (6 bases). The CDR3 runs 18 residues. Germline loops: CDR1 SEHNR, CDR2 FQNEAQ (reference sequence). Trimming removed 0 bases from V and 2 bases from J, with 18 bases in between. CDR3 sequence: CASSLAVLAASSTDTQYF. CDR3 DNA sequence: TGTGCCAGCAGCTTAGCGGTCTTAGCGGCAAGTTCCACAGATACGCAGTATTTT.

The CDR3 DNA sequence: TGTGCCAGCAGCGACTGGCTCCGGGACAGGGGTGACTATGGCTACACCTTC. Translation: CASSDWLRDRGDYGYTF. The chain employs TRBV11-1 and TRBJ1-2; 10 nucleotides agree with TRBD1. The V gene end was trimmed by 5 bases and the J gene end by 3 bases; junction bases not matched to a gene: 12. Germline values: CDR1 SGHAT, CDR2 FQDESV (reference sequence). This CDR3 spans 17 amino acids.

The chain links TRBV5-8 to TRBJ2-5; 12 bases line up with TRBD2. V was clipped by 5 bases and J by 4 bases; unmatched bases: 12. Germline V CDR1 and CDR2: SGHTS, YDEGEE. The CDR3 contains 17 residues. The CDR3 here is CASSLPRLAGAGETQYF. The CDR3 DNA sequence: TGTGCCAGCAGTCTTCCGCGACTAGCGGGAGCAGGAGAGACCCAGTACTTC.

This clone appeared once. V gene TRBV11-2 combines with J gene TRBJ2-7, with 10 nucleotides matching TRBD1. The germline gives CDR1 SGHAT, CDR2 FQNNGV. The CDR3 is 15 residues long. Unmatched junction bases numbered 0, after V lost 1 base and J lost 0 bases. CDR3 sequence reads: CASSLGTGGSYEQYF. The CDR3 coding sequence is TGTGCCAGCAGCTTAGGGACAGGGGGCTCCTACGAGCAGTACTTC.